The 25 T cell receptor beta chains in this list originate from one sample, sequenced in a study of CD4 and CD8 cells across lung adenocarcinoma regions. Each CDR3 protein gets one entry after TCRdb re-called the PCR reads with MiXCR. The data contain about 12,000 distinct CDR3 sequences, 40% to 50% of them singletons. Sequencing was carried out using CD8+ T cells from the margin of a lung tumor. These receptors all come from a male donor with lung adenocarcinoma. The CD4 and CD8 labels of this study may be unreliable.

This clonotype was found many times. V usage is TRBV6-5 and J usage is TRBJ1-1; a weak D match, TRBD1 (5 bases). V lost 5 bases and J lost 0, with 16 bases in between. The germline V gene encodes CDR1 MNHEY and CDR2 SVGAGI. The CDR3 is made up of 16 amino acids. In nucleotides, the CDR3 is TGTGCCAGCAGTAACGTCCGACAGTCCATGAACACTGAAGCTTTCTTT. Protein product: CASSNVRQSMNTEAFF.

The V and J genes are TRBV6-1 and TRBJ1-1; perhaps TRBD1 as D (5 bases). The V end was cut by 5 bases, the J end by 4 bases, with 23 bases between. The germline V gene encodes CDR1 MNHNS and CDR2 SASEGT. The CDR3 loop spans 17 amino acids. The CDR3 spells CASSRGGGHKVSTEAFF. CDR3 DNA sequence: TGTGCCAGCAGTCGGGGGGGGGGTCATAAAGTATCCACTGAAGCTTTCTTT.

This clonotype was seen just once. One end of the junction is discordant with germline, which a read error may explain. The chain has TRBV4-1 and TRBJ2-3; D is uncertain. The CDR3 runs 12 residues. In germline, CDR1 is MGHRA, CDR2 YSYEKL. For the CDR3, the DNA is TGCGCCGGCAGCCGTGGCCAAGATACGCAGTATTTT. This encodes CAGSRGQDTQYF.

As to this clonotype: A junction boundary mismatches the germline segment, possibly from a read error. The rearrangement links TRBV6-5 to TRBJ2-7; perhaps TRBD2 as D (6 bases). Germline V CDR1 and CDR2: MNHEY, SVGAGI. CDR3 length: 15 residues. CDR3 sequence: CASSSGVGGAYEQSF. CDR3 sequence (DNA): TGTGCCAGCAGTTCGGGGGTCGGAGGGGCCTACGAGCAGTCCTTC.

This clonotype was recorded a few times. The junction departs from germline at one end; a sequencing error may be responsible. The J gene is TRBJ2-3, the V gene TRBV27, with 9 positions matching TRBD2. This CDR3 region has 16 residues. The germline gives CDR1 MNHEY, CDR2 SMNVEV (reference sequence). The CDR3 region has the DNA TGTGCCAGCAGGGGACGCGGGGGGGGAGGCCCAGATACGCAGTATTTC. This gives the protein CASRGRGGGGPDTQYF.

As for this clonotype: An end of the junction differs from the germline gene, which may be a read error. The chain couples TRBV6-5 to TRBJ2-2, with 12 positions matching TRBD2. The germline V gene encodes CDR1 MNHEY and CDR2 SVGAGI. This CDR3 spans 17 amino acids. The CDR3 bases are TGTGCCAGCAGTTACAGACTAGCGGGAGTGGGCACAGGGAAGCTGTATTTT. Translation: CASSYRLAGVGTGKLYF.

The chain carries TRBV6-1 and TRBJ2-1; 10 nucleotides agree with TRBD2. The better agreement between TRBJ2-7 and the DNA end casts doubt on the J call. The CDR3 spans 15 residues. Per germline, CDR1 MNHNS and CDR2 SASEGT. In nucleotides, the CDR3 is TGTGCCAGCAGTGTATCTAGCGGGAGCTCCTACGAGCAGTACTTC. This codes for CASSVSSGSSYEQYF.

V and J are TRBV12-3 or TRBV12-4 and TRBJ2-2; 7 bases are a match to TRBD2. The CDR3 extends over 15 amino acids. The J segment lost 2 bases and the V segment lost 3 bases, leaving 3 bases of the junction unmatched. CDR3 DNA: TGTGCCAGCAGTTTCTCGGGGGGAAACACCGGGGAGCTGTTTTTT. It yields the protein CASSFSGGNTGELFF.

The chain has TRBV6-5 and TRBJ1-2; D ambiguous. Trimming took 0 bases from V and 3 from J, leaving 8 bases between them. Germline V gives CDR1 MNHEY, CDR2 SVGAGI. CDR3 size: 14 residues. CDR3 protein: CASSYSFKDYGYTF. Here the CDR3 DNA reads TGTGCCAGCAGTTACTCGTTCAAAGACTATGGCTACACCTTC.

A note on this clonotype: One end of the junction varies from germline; a read error may be responsible. V and J are TRBV4-1 and TRBJ2-3, with a possible D match to TRBD2 (7 bases). The length of the CDR3 is 15 residues. From germline, CDR1 is MGHRA and CDR2 YSYEKL. CDR3 nucleotide sequence: TGCGCCAGCAGCCCGAGGGGGGGAGCCACAGATACTCAGTACTTT. As protein: CASSPRGGATDTQYF.

With respect to this clonotype: Mismatch with germline at one junction end may stem from a read error. The chain uses TRBV7-7 and TRBJ2-3; D not certain. Germline V gene lookup returns CDR1 SSHAT and CDR2 FNYEAQ (reference sequence). The CDR3 has 13 residues. CDR3 coding DNA: TGTGCTAGCAGCTTAGTGAGCAGCGATAAGCAGTATTTT. Amino acids: CASSLVSSDKQYF.

This clonotype was counted between two and nine times. The chain combines TRBV7-2 with TRBJ2-5; the match to TRBD2 covers 8 bases. Germline CDR1 reads SGHTA; CDR2 reads FQGNSA. The V and J ends lost 5 bases and 2 bases, in that order; junction bases with no gene match: 7. This CDR3 contains 15 residues. The CDR3 sequence: CASSRKIAGQETQYF. The CDR3 nucleotides are TGTGCCAGCAGCCGCAAAATAGCGGGACAAGAGACCCAGTACTTC.

As regards this clonotype: One end of the junction is discordant with germline, which a read error may explain. The J gene is TRBJ2-5, the V gene TRBV7-2, with 8 bases identical to TRBD2. Germline CDR1 and CDR2: SGHTA and FQGNSA. This CDR3 is built from 12 residues. Here the CDR3 reads CASSLFGRDRFF. The CDR3 DNA reads TGTGCCAGCAGCTTATTCGGGAGGGATCGGTTCTTC.

V usage is TRBV27 and J usage is TRBJ2-5; 9 bases align to TRBD2. Matching the DNA end better, TRBJ2-1 makes the J call doubtful. CDR1 MNHEY and CDR2 SMNVEV come from the germline V gene (reference sequence). This CDR3 comprises 15 residues. In DNA form, the CDR3 reads TGTGCCAGCAGTTGGGTAGCGGGGGCCGTGTATGAGCAGTTCTTC. Translation gives CASSWVAGAVYEQFF.

This chain uses TRBV7-6 with TRBJ2-1, with TRBD1 matching over 7 bases. The J call is in doubt because the DNA end fits TRBJ2-7 better. Germline lookup yields CDR1 SGHVS and CDR2 FNYEAQ. This CDR3 is built from 13 residues. DNA of the CDR3: TGTGCCAGCAGCAAAGACAGGGCACACGAGCAGTACTTC. Translation gives CASSKDRAHEQYF.

Note on this clonotype: The germline gene is not matched at one end of the junction; a read error may be the cause. The chain carries TRBV6-8 and TRBJ2-3, with D perhaps TRBD1 or TRBD2 (5 bases each). The CDR3 totals 17 residues. CDR1 is MNHGY and CDR2 is SAAAGT in the germline V gene. The CDR3 DNA follows: TGTGCCAGCAGTGAGGGGCTCGGGGAACGGGACCCAGATACGCAGTATTTC. As protein: CASSEGLGERDPDTQYF.

As regards this clonotype: A read error may account for a junction end that differs from germline. This rearrangement joins TRBV6-1 to TRBJ2-4; D possibly corresponds to TRBD2 (6 bases). This CDR3 has 17 residues. Germline values: CDR1 MNHNS, CDR2 SASEGT. The CDR3 sequence is CASSAALGGLARVSPYF. The CDR3 region has the DNA TGTGCTAGCAGTGCAGCGCTCGGGGGACTTGCGCGAGTTTCCCCGTACTTC.

The chain couples TRBV6-1 to TRBJ2-5; 8 bases match TRBD1. The CDR3 extends over 15 amino acids. V dropped 9 bases and J dropped 4; count of bases not matched to a gene: 13. Germline V gene data show CDR1 as MNHNS and CDR2 as SASEGT. The CDR3 nucleotides read TGTGCCAGGGGGCAGGGGGCGCGTGACGCAGAGACCCAGTACTTC. Residues: CARGQGARDAETQYF.

The chain uses TRBV7-2 and TRBJ2-2; D assignment may be TRBD1 or TRBD2 (7 bases each). TRBJ2-3 matches the DNA end more closely, so the J call is doubtful. The CDR3 is made up of 18 amino acids. Per the germline V gene, CDR1 is SGHTA and CDR2 is FQGNSA. The CDR3 here is CASSQGQPGLTNTGEQYF. DNA for the CDR3: TGTGCCAGCAGCCAGGGACAGCCGGGACTAACGAACACCGGGGAGCAGTATTTT.

J is TRBJ2-2 and V is TRBV19, with a possible D match to TRBD2 (5 bases). CDR3 length: 15 amino acids. The ends were cut back, 1 base at V and 4 bases at J, with 10 bases in the middle. In germline, CDR1 is LNHDA, CDR2 SQIVND (reference sequence). CDR3 nucleotides: TGTGCCAGTAGTATAGGACTACTACTCACCGGGGAGCTGTTTTTT. Translating it yields CASSIGLLLTGELFF. Supplemented by reference TRBV19 and TRBJ2-2, the full variable domain reads DGGITQSPKYLFRKEGQNVTLSCEQNLNHDAMYWYRQDPGQGLRLIYYSQIVNDFQKGDIAEGYSVSREKKESFPLTVTSAQKNPTAFYLCASSIGLLLTGELFFGEGSRLTVL.

This clonotype was seen just once. In DNA, the CDR3 is TGTGCCAGCAGATTTGGGGCTGGGGGCCGTGGCCCAGAGACCCAGTACTTC. This codes for CASRFGAGGRGPETQYF. This chain links TRBV27 with TRBJ2-5; tentatively, D is TRBD1 (6 bases). The CDR3 has 17 amino acids. Per germline, CDR1 MNHEY and CDR2 SMNVEV (reference sequence). Trimming took off 6 bases at V and 4 bases at J, with 24 bases between the two ends.

The rearrangement joins TRBV7-9 to TRBJ2-5; 16 bases fit TRBD2. The V segment lost 5 bases and the J segment 11 bases; nucleotides outside the gene matches: 20. CDR3 length: 19 amino acids. Germline CDR1 reads SEHNR; CDR2 reads FQNEAQ (reference sequence). CDR3 in amino acids: CASSPPGLAGGFSYNEQYF. CDR3 DNA sequence: TGTGCCAGCAGCCCGCCGGGACTAGCGGGAGGGTTTTCCTACAATGAGCAGTACTTC.

This clonotype was counted at least ten times. A single base separates this from a much larger clone, so it may be a read error. The rearrangement uses TRBV6-1 and TRBJ2-1, with D possibly matching TRBD2 (7 bases). Germline CDR1 is MNHNS and CDR2 is SASEGT. This CDR3 spans 15 amino acids. V gave up 2 bases and J gave up 13 bases, with 21 bases separating them. CDR3 nucleotides: TGTGCCAGCAGTGAAAGGGGGGGGGGCGCGGGGACCCAGTTCTTC. This translates into CASSERGGGAGTQFF.

V gene TRBV4-1 combines with J gene TRBJ2-4; D may be TRBD2 (5 bases). The V gene's germline CDR1 is MGHRA and CDR2 YSYEKL. The CDR3 is 16 residues long. V was pared by 1 base and J by 0 bases, with 10 bases between. This chain's CDR3 is CASSQVRGLAKNIQYF. The CDR3 nucleotides are TGCGCCAGCAGCCAAGTTCGAGGGCTAGCCAAAAACATTCAGTACTTC.

This clonotype was seen only a few times. The V gene is TRBV12-3 or TRBV12-4, the J gene TRBJ2-3, with a weak D call TRBD2 (5 bases). The CDR3 has 14 residues. The V end was cut by 7 bases, the J end by 4 bases, with 15 bases between. CDR3 loop: CASMVSLAADTQYF. CDR3 DNA: TGTGCCAGCATGGTTTCCCTAGCCGCAGATACGCAGTATTTT.